This is a list of T cell receptor beta chains from one sample in a study of human T cells and chemical hapten exposure. TCRdb re-called the RACE reads through MiXCR, storing one row per CDR3 protein. The sample yields about 71,000 distinct CDR3 sequences, approximately 9.8% seen once. The sample here was whole blood, taken in connection with sensitization to the hapten diphenylcyclopropenone (DPC). Receptors were obtained from a woman in her forties with alopecia areata. Some clones in this sample may be carry-over from other donors' samples. CDR3s include the opening cysteine and the closing phenylalanine or tryptophan. D genes are given only for firm matches. Expanded clones are given a class, and other clones once, few, many or no size at all.

d_call j_call v_call clone_size cdr3_aa cdr3_nt
TRBD1 TRBJ1-2 TRBV29-1 - CSVRQGEGYGYTF TGCAGCGTACGACAGGGGGAGGGCTATGGCTACACCTTC
- TRBJ2-7 TRBV3-1 - CASSQEGLEGPYEQYF TGTGCCAGCAGCCAAGAGGGGCTAGAGGGCCCTTACGAGCAGTACTTC
- TRBJ1-2 TRBV7-8 few CASSLAGLEAYGYTF TGTGCCAGCAGCTTAGCGGGGCTAGAAGCCTATGGCTACACCTTC
TRBD1 TRBJ1-2 TRBV7-2 many CASSYGTAGGYTF TGTGCCAGCAGCTACGGGACAGCTGGTGGCTACACCTTC
- TRBJ2-5 TRBV7-6 - CASSSGTGGGQETQYF TGTGCCAGCAGCTCCGGAACAGGGGGGGGCCAAGAGACCCAGTACTTC
- TRBJ1-5 TRBV12-3/TRBV12-4 many CASSQAFWNQPQHF TGTGCCAGCAGCCAAGCTTTTTGGAATCAGCCCCAGCATTTT
TRBD2 TRBJ2-1 TRBV30 few CAWTPLAVYNEQFF TGTGCCTGGACGCCGCTAGCGGTTTACAATGAGCAGTTCTTC
TRBD2 TRBJ2-1 TRBV7-7 few CASSLLDRRDSGGEDNEQFF TGTGCCAGCAGCCTACTCGACAGGAGAGATAGCGGGGGGGAGGACAATGAGCAGTTCTTC
- TRBJ2-5 TRBV5-1 many CASSFGGGALKETQYF TGCGCCAGCAGCTTCGGGGGAGGAGCGCTTAAAGAGACCCAGTACTTC
TRBD2 TRBJ2-1 TRBV24-1 - CATSGGGVSHEQFF TGTGCCACCAGTGGCGGGGGGGTATCCCATGAGCAGTTCTTC
- TRBJ2-6 TRBV11-1 - CASSFNVRVSSGANVLTF TGTGCCAGCAGCTTTAATGTCAGGGTGAGCTCTGGGGCCAACGTCCTGACTTTC
- TRBJ1-4 TRBV5-6 many CASSLKGYEKLFF TGTGCCAGCAGCTTGAAGGGTTACGAAAAACTGTTTTTT
- TRBJ2-1 TRBV10-2 many CASCDGLFGLYNEQFF TGCGCCAGCTGTGACGGACTATTCGGACTCTACAATGAGCAGTTCTTC
- TRBJ1-1 TRBV10-3 many CAISGDGSTDTEAFF TGTGCCATCAGTGGTGACGGGTCTACGGACACTGAAGCTTTCTTT
- TRBJ2-5 TRBV12-3/TRBV12-4 many CASSRQPRGTQYF TGTGCCAGCAGTCGCCAACCTAGGGGGACCCAGTACTTC
TRBD2 TRBJ2-7 TRBV7-9 - CASSSRGGTMSYEQYF TGTGCCAGCAGCTCCCGGGGAGGGACGATGTCCTACGAGCAGTACTTC
- TRBJ2-1 TRBV20-1 few CSARDPTVYNEQFF TGCAGTGCTAGAGATCCCACGGTCTACAATGAGCAGTTCTTC
TRBD2 TRBJ2-6 TRBV5-5 many CASSRTSGGATGANVLTF TGTGCCAGCAGCCGGACTAGCGGGGGGGCCACTGGGGCCAACGTCCTGACTTTC
- TRBJ2-1 TRBV5-6 many CASRTRNEQFF TGTGCCAGCAGGACGAGAAATGAGCAGTTCTTC
- TRBJ1-1 TRBV5-1 many CASSLGGGSTEAFF TGCGCCAGCAGCTTGGGTGGGGGCAGCACTGAAGCTTTCTTT
TRBD1 TRBJ1-2 TRBV4-3 many CASSQDSTGQGLILGYTF TGCGCCAGCAGCCAAGATTCCACGGGACAGGGATTAATCTTGGGCTACACCTTC
TRBD1 TRBJ2-1 TRBV18 few CASSPTTGADEQFF TGTGCCAGCTCACCGACGACAGGGGCGGATGAGCAGTTCTTC
- TRBJ1-1 TRBV7-2 many CASSHPWGTEAFF TGTGCCAGCAGTCATCCCTGGGGGACTGAAGCTTTCTTT
- TRBJ1-3 TRBV28 few CASSLRGNGDTIYF TGTGCCAGCAGTTTAAGGGGTAACGGGGACACCATATATTTT
- TRBJ2-7 TRBV6-2/TRBV6-3 - CASSTGPYEQYF TGTGCCAGCAGTACCGGACCCTACGAGCAGTACTTC
TRBD2 TRBJ2-1 TRBV7-6 few CASSYSGGRNEQFF TGTGCCAGCAGCTATAGCGGGGGCAGGAATGAGCAGTTCTTC
- TRBJ1-1 TRBV20-1 many CSASGWRRNTEAFF TGCAGTGCTTCGGGGTGGAGGCGGAACACTGAAGCTTTCTTT
TRBD1 TRBJ1-5 TRBV29-1 many CSVSTSGGRNQPQHF TGCAGCGTTTCCACCTCAGGGGGACGAAATCAGCCCCAGCATTTT
- TRBJ2-2 TRBV11-3 few CASSLHAGGELFF TGTGCCAGCAGCCTCCACGCGGGCGGGGAGCTGTTTTTT
- TRBJ1-2 TRBV6-5 many CASRPDGGNYGYTF TGTGCCAGCAGACCGGACGGGGGAAACTATGGCTACACCTTC
- TRBJ1-2 TRBV29-1 few CSVETGTDSIGYTF TGCAGCGTAGAAACCGGGACCGACTCTATCGGCTACACCTTC
- TRBJ2-7 TRBV28 few CASSLGGRNLGTPGEQYF TGTGCCAGCAGTTTAGGTGGACGGAATCTCGGGACTCCAGGCGAGCAGTACTTC
- TRBJ1-5 TRBV12-3/TRBV12-4 many CASSPQGGSNQPQHF TGTGCCAGCAGTCCACAGGGAGGTAGCAATCAGCCCCAGCATTTT
- TRBJ1-1 TRBV7-2 - CASSLATAKTEAFF TGTGCCAGCAGCTTAGCAACAGCGAAAACTGAAGCTTTCTTT